This passage covers 31 T cell receptor beta chains from one sample sequenced in a study of shared clonotypes between healthy human individuals. The data were produced by immunoSEQ multiplex PCR, yet TCRdb's version contains in-frame clones alone and is incomplete. The sample contains more than 400,000 clones, roughly 80% of which appear only once. The sample was PBMCs. Receptors originate from a woman in her forties in good health. Some clones in this sample may be carry-over from other donors' samples.

V is TRBV10-2 and J is TRBJ2-3; D call uncertain. Trimming removed 6 bases at V and 2 bases at J, with 12 bases between. CDR3 size: 14 residues. The germline CDR1 and CDR2 sequences are WSHSY and SAAADI. Here the CDR3 reads CASRTVVSTDTQYF. The CDR3 region has the DNA TGCGCCAGCAGGACGGTAGTCTCCACAGATACGCAGTATTTT.

V gene TRBV28 combines with J gene TRBJ2-7; 8 bases line up with TRBD2. V lost 1 base to trimming and J lost 11 bases; unmatched junction nucleotides: 4. The germline V gene encodes CDR1 MDHEN and CDR2 SYDVKM. The CDR3 contains 12 residues. The CDR3, as DNA: TGTGCCAGCAGTTTATTCGGACTAGCAAAGTACTTC. This codes for CASSLFGLAKYF.

Comment on this clone: This probably arose from a read error, given a far larger clone one base away. The same CDR3 is also encoded by other DNA sequences in this sample. This chain joins TRBV29-1 and TRBJ2-7, with 9 bases that match TRBD1. The CDR3 sequence is 13 residues long. Germline loops: CDR1 SQVTM, CDR2 ANQGSEA. CDR3 region: CSVRTGVTYEQYF. The DNA for the CDR3 is TGCAGTGTTAGGACAGGGGTGACCTACGAGCAGTACTTC.

The rearrangement joins TRBV11-3 to TRBJ2-1; 11 nucleotides align to TRBD2. Per the germline V gene, CDR1 is SGHNT and CDR2 is YENEEA. The CDR3 has 18 amino acids. V dropped 5 bases and J dropped 6; count of bases not matched to a gene: 15. Here the CDR3 DNA reads TGTGCCAGCAGCCCAACACTAGCGGGAGCCCGGGGAATCAATGAGCAGTTCTTC. The encoded protein is CASSPTLAGARGINEQFF.

This chain uses TRBV27 with TRBJ2-7, with unresolved D. CDR1 and CDR2 (germline): MNHEY, SMNVEV (reference sequence). This CDR3 region has 13 residues. The ends were cut back, 5 bases at V and 2 bases at J, with 10 bases in the middle. The CDR3 DNA sequence: TGTGCCAGCAGTCGGAACGGAGCCTACGAGCAGTACTTC. It encodes CASSRNGAYEQYF.

About this clone itself: This is likely an artifact of a read error, given a far larger clone one base away. The sample has other DNA sequences that encode this CDR3 too. This chain joins TRBV6-5 and TRBJ2-2; D possibly uses TRBD1 or TRBD2 (5 bases each). Germline lookup yields CDR1 MNHEY and CDR2 SVGAGI. V lost 5 bases and J 8 bases, leaving 9 bases between the germline ends. The CDR3 sequence is 12 residues long. This CDR3 reads CASSQGPGELFF. CDR3 nucleotide sequence: TGTGCCAGCAGTCAGGGACCAGGGGAGCTGTTTTTT.

Regarding this clone: One base separates it from a far larger clone, so it is likely a read error. This rearrangement joins TRBV29-1 to TRBJ1-1, with a weak D call TRBD1 (5 bases). The V gene's germline CDR1 is SQVTM and CDR2 ANQGSEA. The CDR3 loop spans 12 amino acids. V lost 1 base, J lost 5 bases, and 8 bases lay in between. In DNA form, the CDR3 reads TGCAGCGTTGAAGCTAGGGGAACTGAAGCTTTCTTT. It yields the protein CSVEARGTEAFF.

This clone came up a few times. This rearrangement joins TRBV2 to TRBJ1-5, with D uncertain. There are 15 residues in the CDR3. Per the germline V gene, CDR1 is SNHLY and CDR2 is FYNNEI. Deletions cut 5 bases from V and 3 bases from J, with 14 bases between. The CDR3 DNA reads as TGTGCCAGCAGTCCCCAGGTTTCTTTCAATCAGCCCCAGCATTTT. It is translated as CASSPQVSFNQPQHF.

This clone has just one count. The CDR3: CAISDQGRLDEQYF. The CDR3 DNA is TGTGCCATCAGTGATCAGGGGCGCCTCGACGAGCAGTACTTC. The chain couples TRBV10-3 to TRBJ2-7, with D tentatively TRBD1 (6 bases). Trimming stripped 3 bases from V and 5 bases from J, with 14 bases between. The CDR3 is made up of 14 amino acids. Germline assignment: CDR1 ENHRY and CDR2 SYGVKD.

This clone was observed at least ten times. The J gene is TRBJ2-2, the V gene TRBV7-9; the match to TRBD2 covers 10 bases. V dropped 4 bases and J dropped 8; count of bases not matched to a gene: 13. CDR1 SEHNR and CDR2 FQNEAQ come from the germline V gene (reference sequence). The CDR3 has 17 residues. The CDR3 here is CASSSRTSGDGVGELFF. The CDR3 coding sequence is TGTGCCAGCAGCTCAAGGACTAGCGGAGACGGGGTAGGGGAGCTGTTTTTT.

The CDR3 reads CASSPTRWTRQYF. CDR3 nucleotides: TGTGCCAGCAGCCCGACCCGTTGGACCAGGCAGTACTTC. J is TRBJ2-5 and V is TRBV5-8; D not resolved. Germline assignment: CDR1 SGHTS and CDR2 YDEGEE. The V end lost 4 bases, the J end lost 11 bases, and 18 bases lay between the germline ends. CDR3 length: 13 residues.

Only a few counts were recorded for this clone. The CDR3 loop is CASGDRMNTGELFF. CDR3 nucleotide sequence: TGTGCCAGCGGGGACAGGATGAACACCGGGGAGCTGTTTTTT. The V call is TRBV25-1, the J call TRBJ1-3, with TRBD1 identical over 8 bases. TRBJ2-2 explains the end of the DNA better; the J call may be wrong. The CDR3 length is 14 residues. Looked up from germline, CDR1 is MGHDK and CDR2 is SYGVNS.

This chain joins TRBV11-2 and TRBJ2-7, with TRBD2 matching 8 bases. Germline V CDR1 and CDR2: SGHAT, FQNNGV. This CDR3 comprises 16 residues. V was pared by 2 bases and J by 2 bases, with 8 bases of the junction left unmatched. In DNA, the CDR3 is TGTGCCAGCAGCTTACCGGGAGGGCCAACCCCCTACGAGCAGTACTTC. This encodes CASSLPGGPTPYEQYF.

The CDR3 here is CAWSGYQGVTGNTIYF. The CDR3 DNA follows: TGTGCCTGGAGTGGATACCAGGGAGTTACTGGAAACACCATATATTTT. The gene calls are TRBV30 and TRBJ1-3, with D maybe TRBD1 (5 bases). The CDR3 length is 16 residues. Trimming shortened V by 1 base and J by 2 bases, and 15 bases separated the two germline ends. CDR1 GTSNPN and CDR2 SVGIG come from the germline V gene (reference sequence).

In its sample, this clone was seen many times. The V gene is TRBV5-1, the J gene TRBJ2-7; D uncertain. Germline V gene sequence: CDR1 SGHRS, CDR2 YFSETQ. Trimming took off 3 bases at V and 4 bases at J, with 17 bases between the two ends. The CDR3 is 15 residues long. The CDR3 sequence is CASSYIVGDQYEQYF. The CDR3 DNA reads TGCGCCAGCAGCTATATTGTCGGAGATCAGTACGAGCAGTACTTC. Full variable domain (remainder filled in from reference TRBV5-1 and TRBJ2-7): KAGVTQTPRYLIKTRGQQVTLSCSPISGHRSVSWYQQTPGQGLQFLFEYFSETQRNKGNFPGRFSGRQFSNSRSEMNVSTLELGDSALYLCASSYIVGDQYEQYFGPGTRLTVT.

The CDR3 loop reads CASSPHGQKTEAFF. CDR3 nucleotides: TGTGCCAGCAGCCCCCACGGACAGAAAACTGAAGCTTTCTTT. The chain recombines TRBV9 with TRBJ1-1; D is perhaps TRBD1 (6 bases). Germline CDR1 SGDLS, CDR2 YYNGEE. Trimming removed 4 bases at V and 5 bases at J, with 15 bases between. This CDR3 contains 14 residues. Looking up the rest from reference TRBV9 and TRBJ1-1 gives the full variable domain: DSGVTQTPKHLITATGQRVTLRCSPRSGDLSVYWYQQSLDQGLQFLIQYYNGEERAKGNILERFSAQQFPDLHSELNLSSLELGDSALYFCASSPHGQKTEAFFGQGTRLTVV.

This clone showed up many times. Other DNA variants within this sample encode the same CDR3. V is TRBV4-2 and J is TRBJ1-5; 7 bases are shared with TRBD1. Germline V gives CDR1 LGHNA, CDR2 YNFKEQ. This CDR3 is built from 15 residues. The junction had 4 bases not matched to a gene; V was cut back by 3 bases and J by 2 bases. The CDR3 DNA reads TGTGCCAGCAGCCACCGGGACAGTCGCAATCAGCCCCAGCATTTT. As protein: CASSHRDSRNQPQHF.

This sequence joins TRBV5-1 and TRBJ2-1, with D perhaps TRBD1 or TRBD2 (5 bases each). Trimming cost V 1 base and J 3 bases, with 11 bases left between them. CDR3 length: 15 residues. The germline V gene has CDR1 SGHRS and CDR2 YFSETQ. CDR3 amino acids: CASSLNGGGYNEQFF. The DNA for the CDR3 is TGCGCCAGCAGCTTGAATGGGGGTGGCTACAATGAGCAGTTCTTC.

The rearrangement links TRBV19 to TRBJ1-2; the match to TRBD1 covers 9 bases. CDR3 length: 15 amino acids. Per the germline V gene, CDR1 is LNHDA and CDR2 is SQIVND (reference sequence). The V and J ends lost 5 bases and 2 bases, in that order; junction bases with no gene match: 6. CDR3 in DNA: TGTGCCAGTAGTGAGAAAGGGACAGGGAACTATGGCTACACCTTC. It translates to CASSEKGTGNYGYTF. Variable domain in full (rest from reference TRBV19 and TRBJ1-2): DGGITQSPKYLFRKEGQNVTLSCEQNLNHDAMYWYRQDPGQGLRLIYYSQIVNDFQKGDIAEGYSVSREKKESFPLTVTSAQKNPTAFYLCASSEKGTGNYGYTFGSGTRLTVV.

As to this clone: A far larger clone is one base from this, pointing to a likely read error. Other nucleotide sequences in the sample specify the same CDR3. CDR3 loop: CASRSWDGWDYGYTF. In nucleotides, the CDR3 is TGCGCCAGCAGGTCTTGGGACGGATGGGACTATGGCTACACCTTC. This sequence joins TRBV6-6 and TRBJ1-2; maybe TRBD1 (5 bases). Germline V lookup: CDR1 MNHNY, CDR2 SVGAGI (reference sequence). The length of the CDR3 is 15 residues.

This chain links TRBV5-1 with TRBJ2-7, with 7 bases fitting TRBD1. CDR1 is SGHRS and CDR2 is YFSETQ in the germline V gene. CDR3 length equals 15 residues. V was clipped by 4 bases and J by 9 bases; unmatched bases: 16. Written as DNA, the CDR3 is TGCGCCAGCAGCCAGAGACAGGGCGGAACAAGTGGGCAGTACTTC. Protein product: CASSQRQGGTSGQYF.

The J gene is TRBJ2-1, the V gene TRBV7-2; 9 nucleotides line up with TRBD2. Germline lookup yields CDR1 SGHTA and CDR2 FQGNSA. The CDR3 has 17 amino acids. V lost 3 bases and J lost 3; bases outside the gene matches: 9. CDR3 loop: CASSFGVAGDNYNEQFF. The CDR3 DNA follows: TGTGCCAGCAGCTTCGGGGTAGCGGGAGACAACTACAATGAGCAGTTCTTC.

The chain joins TRBV7-7 to TRBJ2-2; a possible D gene is TRBD1 (6 bases). Trimming pared 5 bases from V and 5 bases from J, leaving 15 bases between. This CDR3 has 15 residues. Looked up from germline, CDR1 is SSHAT and CDR2 is FNYEAQ (reference sequence). The CDR3 DNA is TGTGCCAGCAGCCCGGACAGTTTTTCTACCGGGGAGCTGTTTTTT. Amino acid sequence: CASSPDSFSTGELFF.

This clone appeared once. This likely came from a read error, as a far larger clone is one base away. V gene TRBV11-1 combines with J gene TRBJ2-5; 7 bases fit TRBD2. The CDR3 totals 14 residues. Germline CDR1 reads SGHAT; CDR2 reads FQDESV (reference sequence). V lost 5 bases and J lost 5; bases outside the gene matches: 8. As DNA, the CDR3 is TGTGCCAGCAGCCCGATGGACGGGGGGGAGACCCAGTACTTC. Its protein product is CASSPMDGGETQYF.

The rearrangement links TRBV29-1 to TRBJ2-3; 13 bases are shared with TRBD2. Germline CDR1 reads SQVTM; CDR2 reads ANQGSEA. Germline trimming cut 4 bases from V and 3 bases from J; bases unmatched to any gene: 10. This CDR3 contains 17 residues. CDR3 in amino acids: CSVAGTSGIVGTDTQYF. The CDR3 DNA reads TGCAGCGTTGCCGGGACTAGCGGGATTGTTGGAACAGATACGCAGTATTTT.

Points on this clone: Given a far larger clone just one base away, this is likely a sequencing read error. V gene TRBV30 combines with J gene TRBJ2-5, with 12 bases aligning to TRBD2. Germline V gene data show CDR1 as GTSNPN and CDR2 as SVGIG (reference sequence). This CDR3 spans 13 amino acids. V was pared by 2 bases and J by 8 bases, with 3 bases of the junction left unmatched. CDR3 nucleotides: TGTGCCTGGAGTCGACTAGCGGGAGATACCCAGTACTTC. This sequence encodes CAWSRLAGDTQYF. The full variable domain, completed using reference TRBV30 and TRBJ2-5, is SQTIHQWPATLVQPVGSPLSLECTVEGTSNPNLYWYRQAAGRGLQLLFYSVGIGQISSEVPQNLSASRPQDRQFILSSKKLLLSDSGFYLCAWSRLAGDTQYFGPGTRLLVL.

This chain links TRBV5-6 with TRBJ2-1; TRBD1 or TRBD2 may be the D gene (5 bases each). The CDR3 covers 16 residues. V was cut by 5 bases and J by 8 bases, with 23 bases left in between. Germline CDR1 and CDR2: SGHDT and YYEEEE. CDR3 DNA sequence: TGTGCCAGCAGTCGGGACCCCGGAAGTACTTTGGATGAGCAGTTCTTC. The encoded protein is CASSRDPGSTLDEQFF.

The V gene is TRBV30, the J gene TRBJ2-1; 10 positions match TRBD2. Losses at the gene ends were 1 base for V and 4 bases for J; bases not matched to a gene: 4. Germline values: CDR1 GTSNPN, CDR2 SVGIG (reference sequence). This CDR3 is built from 15 residues. This chain's CDR3 is CAWSGGLAVYNEQFF. CDR3 sequence (DNA): TGTGCCTGGAGTGGCGGACTAGCGGTTTACAATGAGCAGTTCTTC.

This clone occurred a few times. A far larger clone differs by one base, so this is likely a read error. For the CDR3, the DNA is TGTACCAGCAGCTACCAGGGCGACGGGGAGCTGTTTTTT. The encoded protein is CTSSYQGDGELFF. The chain uses TRBV7-3 and TRBJ2-2; TRBD1 is a possible D gene (5 bases). The CDR3 is made up of 13 amino acids. CDR1 and CDR2 (germline): SGHTA, FQGTGA.

This clone turned up a few times. The CDR3, as DNA: TGTGCCAGCAGCTTAAGGGTAGACTCCTACGAGCAGTACTTC. This translates into CASSLRVDSYEQYF. J is TRBJ2-5 and V is TRBV9; D gene unclear. Judging by the DNA end, TRBJ2-7 fits better; the J call may be wrong. Germline V gene sequence: CDR1 SGDLS, CDR2 YYNGEE. The CDR3 extends over 14 amino acids.

The CDR3 DNA sequence: TGTGCCAGCAGCTGGGGACTAGCGTACAATGAGCAGTTCTTC. Translation: CASSWGLAYNEQFF. The V gene is TRBV7-9, the J gene TRBJ2-1, with 10 bases that match TRBD2. The CDR3 is 14 amino acids. The germline V gene encodes CDR1 SEHNR and CDR2 FQNEAQ (reference sequence). The trim removed 4 bases at V and 4 bases at J, leaving 1 base unmatched.